Listed here are 15 T cell receptor beta chains from one sample, sequenced in a study of molecular identifiers for immune sequencing clone quantification. TCRdb recomputed calls from the PCR reads with MiXCR, one row per CDR3 protein. The sample lists tens of thousands of distinct CDR3 sequences, 15% to 20% occurring once. Source material: naive CD8+ T cells from blood, with Jurkat cell RNA spiked in. Subset described: FACS-sorted CD8+CD4-CCR7+CD45RA+ naive T cells. The receptor source for this set is a human donor in good health. Some libraries in this study had Jurkat cell RNA spiked in.

This clonotype was counted only a few times. Germline is not matched at one junction end, which may reflect a read error. The chain recombines TRBV5-6 with TRBJ2-1; 8 bases map to TRBD2. This CDR3 has 18 amino acids. Germline V CDR1 and CDR2: SGHDT, YYEEEE. This chain's CDR3 is CASSFREGPFDVYNQQFF. Written as DNA, the CDR3 is TGTGCCAGCAGCTTTCGGGAGGGACCCTTCGACGTATACAATCAGCAGTTCTTC.

This clonotype was found once. A much larger clone differs from this one at a single base, so this may be a read error. This sequence joins TRBV20-1 and TRBJ2-2; a weak D match, TRBD2 (5 bases). Germline CDR1 and CDR2: DFQATT and SNEGSKA (reference sequence). CDR3 size: 15 residues. In DNA, the CDR3 is TGCAGTGCTAGAGATATCACTACGAACACCGGGGAGCTGCTTTTT. Its protein product is CSARDITTNTGELLF.

The sample holds many counts of this clonotype. At one boundary the junction diverges from the germline segment, which might be a read error. The chain is built from TRBV7-2 and TRBJ2-5; 9 bases fit TRBD1. Per germline, CDR1 SGHTA and CDR2 FQGNSA. The CDR3 extends over 17 amino acids. CDR3 sequence: CASSLAFPGQGKETQYF. CDR3 bases: TGTGCCAGCAGTTTAGCCTTTCCGGGACAGGGAAAGGAGACCCAGTACTTC.

This clonotype has at least ten counts. One end of the junction does not line up with germline, which may come from a read error. This rearrangement joins TRBV10-3 to TRBJ2-7; TRBD1 matches at 7 bases. Germline CDR1 reads ENHRY; CDR2 reads SYGVKD. The CDR3 runs 15 residues. CDR3 residues: CAISDLGTVAYEQHF. DNA for the CDR3: TGTGCCATCAGTGACCTCGGGACAGTTGCCTACGAGCAGCACTTC.

This clonotype was seen ten or more times. V usage is TRBV6-5 and J usage is TRBJ2-5; 16 bases line up with TRBD2. The V and J ends lost 5 bases and 5 bases, in that order; junction bases with no gene match: 8. The CDR3 spans 17 residues. The germline gives CDR1 MNHEY, CDR2 SVGAGI. The CDR3 loop is CASSPGTSGRASETQYF. CDR3 bases: TGTGCCAGCAGTCCGGGGACTAGCGGGAGGGCCTCGGAGACCCAGTACTTC.

This clonotype was seen many times. The chain is built from TRBV7-6 and TRBJ2-5; the D is unclear. Trimming left V 2 bases short and J 1 base short, with 17 bases between. Per germline, CDR1 SGHVS and CDR2 FNYEAQ. This CDR3 has 17 amino acids. The CDR3 loop reads CASSLLPLSSTQETQYF. The CDR3 DNA follows: TGTGCCAGCAGCTTACTACCCCTCTCTAGTACCCAAGAGACCCAGTACTTC.

This clonotype came up many times. The chain is built from TRBV29-1 and TRBJ2-1; D gene ambiguous. The germline V gene has CDR1 SQVTM and CDR2 ANQGSEA. This CDR3 spans 11 amino acids. Deletions cut 6 bases from V and 6 bases from J, with 9 bases between. CDR3 sequence (DNA): TGCAGCGTATGGAGAGCCAATGAGCAGTTCTTC. It encodes CSVWRANEQFF.

At least ten counts were recorded for this clonotype. The chain recombines TRBV7-8 with TRBJ2-5, with D possibly called TRBD1 or TRBD2 (6 bases each). Trimming stripped 2 bases from V and 4 bases from J, with 14 bases between. The germline CDR1 and CDR2 sequences are SGHVS and FQNEAQ. This CDR3 region has 15 residues. Here the CDR3 reads CASSLSGGTIETQYF. CDR3 sequence (DNA): TGTGCCAGCAGCTTATCCGGGGGCACGATAGAGACCCAGTACTTC.

This chain connects TRBV27 to TRBJ2-7; possible D gene TRBD2, 6 bases. The V gene lost 8 bases and the J gene lost 6 bases, with 11 bases spanning the gap. This CDR3 has 11 residues. Germline V lookup: CDR1 MNHEY, CDR2 SMNVEV (reference sequence). The CDR3 sequence: CASHGRGEQYF. CDR3 nucleotide sequence: TGTGCCAGCCACGGGAGAGGCGAGCAGTACTTC.

About this clonotype: A much larger clonotype is one base distant, so this may be a read error. This rearrangement joins TRBV20-1 to TRBJ1-1, with 9 bases lining up with TRBD1. Per germline, CDR1 DFQATT and CDR2 SNEGSKA (reference sequence). The CDR3 runs 14 residues. V lost 3 bases and J lost 6; bases outside the gene matches: 8. In nucleotides, the CDR3 is TGCAGTGCTAGTGGGGACAGGGAAAACGCTGAAGCTTTCTTT. Translated: CSASGDRENAEAFF.

The chain is built from TRBV6-2 or TRBV6-3 and TRBJ2-3, with D hard to call. There are 14 residues in the CDR3. V gave up 7 bases and J gave up 3 bases, with 14 bases separating them. Germline lookup yields CDR1 MNHEY and CDR2 SVGEGT. The CDR3 region is CASNGSGATDTQYF. CDR3 DNA sequence: TGTGCCAGCAACGGCTCTGGAGCTACAGATACGCAGTATTTT.

About this clonotype itself: The junction and the germline gene differ at one end; a read error may be behind it. The chain employs TRBV27 and TRBJ2-1; TRBD2 matches at 9 bases. The CDR3 loop spans 15 amino acids. Germline CDR1 is MNHEY and CDR2 is SMNVEV (reference sequence). DNA for the CDR3: TGTGCCAGCGGTTTAGGTTCGGGACTAGCCAATGAGCAGTTCTTC. Protein sequence: CASGLGSGLANEQFF.

This clonotype was seen ten or more times. The chain is built from TRBV6-2 or TRBV6-3 and TRBJ2-7; D is perhaps TRBD2 (5 bases). Germline loops: CDR1 MNHEY, CDR2 SVGEGT. CDR3 length: 16 amino acids. The V end lost 10 bases, the J end lost 1 base, and 23 bases lay between the germline ends. In nucleotides, the CDR3 is TGTGCCACCCCGAGAAGCGGAGCACCATTATCCTACGAGCAGTACTTC. Its translation: CATPRSGAPLSYEQYF.

Many counts were recorded for this clonotype. The genes are TRBV7-9 and TRBJ2-7, with D hard to call. Germline CDR1 SEHNR, CDR2 FQNEAQ (reference sequence). Deletions cut 2 bases from V and 2 bases from J, with 16 bases between. The length of the CDR3 is 16 residues. The CDR3 reads CASSLSRMRLTYEQYF. The DNA of the CDR3 is TGTGCCAGCAGCTTAAGCAGGATGCGGTTGACCTACGAGCAGTACTTC.

This clonotype was recorded only once. The junction departs from germline at one end; a sequencing error may be responsible. The chain combines TRBV7-9 with TRBJ1-3, with 11 bases matching TRBD1. Germline CDR1 and CDR2: SEHNR and FQNEAQ (reference sequence). CDR3 size: 16 residues. CDR3 in amino acids: CASSSWTGGLGDTIYF. CDR3 nucleotides: TGTGCCAGCAGCTCCTGGACAGGGGGCCTTGGAGACACCATATATTTT.